What follows are 30 T cell receptor beta chains derived from one specimen sequenced in a study of T cell repertoires in aging, cancer and after chemotherapy. TRB rearrangements spanning V, D and J were amplified using mixed TRB-A/B primers. TCRdb itself ran the multiplex PCR reads through MiXCR, one entry per CDR3 protein. This sample has roughly 10,000 distinct CDR3 sequences, with 25% to 30% found just once. TCR beta rearrangements were amplified from peripheral blood genomic DNA. Sequenced input: blood. The receptors here all came from a human donor in good health.

The rearrangement joins TRBV5-1 to TRBJ2-2; 12 nucleotides agree with TRBD1. This CDR3 region has 16 residues. The trim removed 4 bases at V and 2 bases at J, leaving 3 bases unmatched. Germline assignment: CDR1 SGHRS and CDR2 YFSETQ. The CDR3 loop reads CASSPGTGGNTGELFF. CDR3 nucleotide sequence: TGCGCCAGCAGCCCCGGGACAGGGGGCAACACCGGGGAGCTGTTTTTT.

V and J are TRBV5-1 and TRBJ2-3, with D tentatively TRBD2 (6 bases). The CDR3 runs 15 residues. V shed 0 bases and J shed 5 bases, with 13 bases lying between them. CDR1 SGHRS and CDR2 YFSETQ come from the germline V gene. As DNA, the CDR3 is TGCGCCAGCAGCTTGGTTCGGGGGATGAAAGATACGCAGTATTTT. It codes for CASSLVRGMKDTQYF.

This clonotype qualifies as medium-sized. The chain has TRBV19 and TRBJ2-1; 14 bases match TRBD2. The CDR3 is made up of 16 amino acids. V was pared by 5 bases and J by 8 bases, with 8 bases of the junction left unmatched. Germline assignment: CDR1 LNHDA and CDR2 SQIVND (reference sequence). CDR3 loop: CASSGLEGLAGDEQFF. DNA of the CDR3: TGTGCCAGTAGTGGCTTAGAGGGACTAGCGGGAGATGAGCAGTTCTTC.

The J gene is TRBJ1-4, the V gene TRBV6-5, with D unresolved. Germline V gene sequence: CDR1 MNHEY, CDR2 SVGAGI. V was trimmed by 5 bases and J by 13 bases, leaving 20 bases between them. The CDR3 extends over 14 amino acids. The CDR3 loop reads CASSREIGIEGLFF. CDR3 coding DNA: TGTGCCAGCAGTCGGGAAATAGGGATTGAAGGACTGTTTTTT.

V usage is TRBV5-1 and J usage is TRBJ2-5, with 7 bases identical to TRBD1. Looked up from germline, CDR1 is SGHRS and CDR2 is YFSETQ. The J segment lost 1 base and the V segment lost 0 bases, leaving 3 bases of the junction unmatched. The CDR3 is 15 amino acids. CDR3 in DNA: TGCGCCAGCAGCTTGGAGGACAGGAGCCAAGAGACCCAGTACTTC. It specifies CASSLEDRSQETQYF.

This clonotype came up a few times. V is TRBV7-9 and J is TRBJ2-3, with a possible D match to TRBD1 (5 bases). Looked up from germline, CDR1 is SEHNR and CDR2 is FQNEAQ (reference sequence). The CDR3 consists of 19 residues. Trimming stripped 5 bases from V and 2 bases from J, with 26 bases between. The CDR3 spells CASSPPVDTFRPITDTQYF. Here the CDR3 DNA reads TGTGCCAGCAGCCCCCCCGTGGACACCTTTAGACCGATCACAGATACGCAGTATTTT.

This clonotype counts as medium-sized. This sequence joins TRBV30 and TRBJ2-7; D not certain. CDR3 length equals 13 residues. Germline V CDR1 and CDR2: GTSNPN, SVGIG (reference sequence). The V gene lost 0 bases and the J gene lost 3 bases, with 9 bases spanning the gap. This chain's CDR3 is CAWSVKTYYEQYF. In DNA form, the CDR3 reads TGTGCCTGGAGTGTAAAGACCTACTACGAGCAGTACTTC.

This chain uses TRBV14 with TRBJ2-2; no definite D call. This CDR3 spans 16 amino acids. The V end lost 0 bases, the J end lost 7 bases, and 15 bases lay between the germline ends. Germline assignment: CDR1 SGHDN and CDR2 FVKESK. Here the CDR3 reads CASSQDRDRWSGELFF. CDR3 DNA sequence: TGTGCCAGCAGCCAAGATAGGGATCGGTGGAGCGGGGAGCTGTTTTTT.

The chain is built from TRBV13 and TRBJ1-3; D not certain. Trimming cost V 5 bases and J 0 bases, with 11 bases left between them. Germline V gives CDR1 PRHDT, CDR2 FYEKMQ (reference sequence). This CDR3 spans 15 amino acids. The CDR3 DNA follows: TGTGCCAGCAGCCGAGGGAGCAACTCTGGAAACACCATATATTTT. Amino acid sequence: CASSRGSNSGNTIYF.

By sample fraction, this clonotype is medium-sized. This chain uses TRBV6-5 with TRBJ1-5; D might be TRBD1 (5 bases). This CDR3 has 15 residues. Trimming stripped 8 bases from V and 1 base from J, with 15 bases between. Germline CDR1 reads MNHEY; CDR2 reads SVGAGI. This chain's CDR3 is CASRKGGVSNQPQHF. Written as DNA, the CDR3 is TGTGCCAGCCGTAAAGGAGGGGTGAGCAATCAGCCCCAGCATTTT.

The chain combines TRBV6-1 with TRBJ1-2, with 8 bases identical to TRBD1. CDR1 MNHNS and CDR2 SASEGT come from the germline V gene. CDR3 size: 14 residues. The V segment lost 1 base and the J segment 3 bases; nucleotides outside the gene matches: 1. Here the CDR3 DNA reads TGTGCCAGCAGTGAAGACAGGGGGGACTATGGCTACACCTTC. It is translated as CASSEDRGDYGYTF.

V and J are TRBV6-4 and TRBJ2-1; TRBD1 aligns across 7 bases. Germline assignment: CDR1 MRHNA and CDR2 SNTAGT. The CDR3 extends over 15 amino acids. Trimming at V came to 5 bases and at J to 5 bases, leaving 9 bases not matched to a gene. Written as DNA, the CDR3 is TGTGCCAGCAGTCCTTTTGGGGGACAGCACAATGAGCAGTTCTTC. It is translated as CASSPFGGQHNEQFF.

The chain carries TRBV19 and TRBJ2-5, with D tentatively TRBD1 or TRBD2 (5 bases each). The germline V and J ends were trimmed by 6 bases and 10 bases, with 18 bases remaining between them. Germline assignment: CDR1 LNHDA and CDR2 SQIVND (reference sequence). The length of the CDR3 is 13 residues. CDR3 in DNA: TGTGCCAGTAGATCAACGGGACGGCAGATCCAGTACTTC. It codes for CASRSTGRQIQYF.

This chain links TRBV5-6 with TRBJ2-3; TRBD2 might be the D (5 bases). Germline CDR1 SGHDT, CDR2 YYEEEE. CDR3 length equals 15 residues. V lost 0 bases and J 2 bases, leaving 10 bases between the germline ends. The CDR3 DNA reads TGTGCCAGCAGCTTGGTCAGCGGCTACACAGATACGCAGTATTTT. Protein sequence: CASSLVSGYTDTQYF.

The V and J genes are TRBV19 and TRBJ2-2, with 8 bases aligning to TRBD1. Germline V gene sequence: CDR1 LNHDA, CDR2 SQIVND (reference sequence). V gave up 6 bases and J gave up 4 bases; unmatched junction bases: 7. This CDR3 has 15 residues. In nucleotides, the CDR3 is TGTGCCAGTAGACCCGACAGGGGATTCACCGGGGAGCTGTTTTTT. Residues: CASRPDRGFTGELFF.

This clonotype was recorded a few times. This chain joins TRBV6-1 and TRBJ1-1; D remains ambiguous. Germline assignment: CDR1 MNHNS and CDR2 SASEGT. The CDR3 length is 14 residues. The V gene lost 6 bases and the J gene lost 1 base, with 12 bases spanning the gap. CDR3 in amino acids: CASSRQTENTEAFF. The CDR3 DNA reads TGTGCCAGCAGCAGACAAACAGAGAACACTGAAGCTTTCTTT.

The rearrangement uses TRBV5-1 and TRBJ2-1, with 7 bases matching TRBD1. Germline values: CDR1 SGHRS, CDR2 YFSETQ. CDR3 length equals 17 residues. The V segment lost 4 bases and the J segment 3 bases; nucleotides outside the gene matches: 13. The CDR3 DNA reads TGCGCCAGCAGCAAAAATCGGGACAGCATTATCTACAATGAGCAGTTCTTC. Translated: CASSKNRDSIIYNEQFF.

The J gene is TRBJ2-5, the V gene TRBV23-1; the D gene could be TRBD1 or TRBD2 (5 bases each). TRBV23-1 is marked as an open reading frame, function uncertain. CDR3 size: 15 residues. V was shortened by 4 bases and J by 7 bases, with 19 bases between the two germline ends. The DNA of the CDR3 is TGCGCCAGCAGTCCGGGGACGTCACTCGTAGGGACCCAGTACTTC. Translated, it gives CASSPGTSLVGTQYF.

This clonotype is categorized as medium-sized. This chain joins TRBV7-2 and TRBJ2-7; 11 bases fit TRBD2. After removal of 5 bases from V and 6 bases from J, the junction contained 9 bases not matched to a gene. The CDR3 totals 15 residues. The germline V gene has CDR1 SGHTA and CDR2 FQGNSA. CDR3 amino acids: CASSPRTSGSGEQYF. DNA for the CDR3: TGTGCCAGCAGCCCCCGAACTAGCGGGAGTGGCGAGCAGTACTTC.

By proportion, this clonotype is medium-sized. The J gene is TRBJ2-7, the V gene TRBV6-1; 8 bases match TRBD2. The germline gives CDR1 MNHNS, CDR2 SASEGT. The CDR3 has 16 amino acids. J gave up 0 bases and V 6 bases, and 10 bases lay outside the gene matches. In DNA, the CDR3 is TGTGCCAGCAGCGAACTTAGCGGGACGAACTCCTACGAGCAGTACTTC. Translated: CASSELSGTNSYEQYF.

This clonotype ranks as medium-sized (0.01 to 0.1%). The chain carries TRBV20-1 and TRBJ2-7, with 9 bases lining up with TRBD1. Germline V gene data show CDR1 as DFQATT and CDR2 as SNEGSKA (reference sequence). This CDR3 contains 11 residues. Trimming removed 8 bases from V and 6 bases from J; junction bases left unmatched: 5. The chain's CDR3 is CSLGQGSEQYF. CDR3 DNA: TGCAGTCTTGGACAGGGGAGCGAGCAGTACTTC.

CDR3 bases: TGTGCCAGCAGCTTAGTTCCTCCGGGACAACGCCAATTCGATGGTGAAAAACTGTTTTTT. It specifies CASSLVPPGQRQFDGEKLFF. The V call is TRBV11-2, the J call TRBJ1-4; tentatively, D is TRBD1 (6 bases). Trimming took off 1 base at V and 7 bases at J, with 28 bases between the two ends. CDR1 and CDR2 (germline): SGHAT, FQNNGV. The CDR3 loop spans 20 amino acids.

This chain links TRBV5-1 with TRBJ2-1, with D possibly being TRBD2 (5 bases). Germline V gene lookup returns CDR1 SGHRS and CDR2 YFSETQ. Trimming took off 2 bases at V and 8 bases at J, with 20 bases between the two ends. The CDR3 is made up of 16 amino acids. The CDR3 protein is CASSFGGGIPSDEQFF. The CDR3 nucleotides read TGCGCCAGCAGCTTTGGAGGTGGGATTCCTTCGGATGAGCAGTTCTTC.

This chain joins TRBV6-1 and TRBJ1-2, with D perhaps TRBD1 (6 bases). The V and J ends lost 7 bases and 8 bases respectively, with 14 bases between them. Germline V gene lookup returns CDR1 MNHNS and CDR2 SASEGT. The CDR3 covers 12 residues. The CDR3 sequence is CASNTGLGGYTF. The CDR3 DNA reads as TGTGCCAGCAATACAGGGTTAGGGGGCTACACCTTC.

The chain uses TRBV29-1 and TRBJ1-1; no definite D call. CDR1 and CDR2 from the germline V gene are SQVTM and ANQGSEA. The CDR3 totals 13 residues. V lost 7 bases and J lost 1, with 13 bases in between. The CDR3 DNA reads as TGCAGCGCGATCCCCGGGTGGAACACTGAAGCTTTCTTT. Residues: CSAIPGWNTEAFF.

Note on this clonotype: A much larger clonotype is one base distant, so this may be a read error. V is TRBV20-1 and J is TRBJ1-2; weak D call: TRBD1 (5 bases). The germline gives CDR1 DFQATT, CDR2 SNEGSKA (reference sequence). This CDR3 has 13 amino acids. The CDR3 spells CRASKGRSYGYTF. CDR3 nucleotides: TGCAGAGCTAGTAAGGGGCGCAGCTATGGCTACACCTTC.

This chain links TRBV7-3 with TRBJ1-3; 7 positions agree with TRBD1. CDR3 length: 14 amino acids. Germline lookup yields CDR1 SGHTA and CDR2 FQGTGA. Trimming at V came to 5 bases and at J to 4 bases, leaving 5 bases not matched to a gene. CDR3 residues: CASSATGVGNTIYF. The CDR3 DNA reads TGTGCCAGCAGCGCAACAGGGGTGGGAAACACCATATATTTT.

Details on this clonotype: A much bigger clone sits one base away, suggesting this may be a read error. This chain uses TRBV7-2 with TRBJ2-5; D ambiguous. Germline CDR1 reads SGHTA; CDR2 reads FQGNSA. The ends were cut back, 1 base at V and 11 bases at J, with 17 bases in the middle. This CDR3 has 14 amino acids. CDR3 sequence reads: CASSLVPAHNEQYF. As DNA, the CDR3 is TGTGCCAGCAGCTTAGTTCCGGCCCACAATGAGCAGTACTTC.

J is TRBJ2-7 and V is TRBV27; the D gene is possibly TRBD1 (5 bases). V was trimmed by 3 bases and J by 2 bases, leaving 11 bases between them. CDR3 length equals 14 residues. Germline loops: CDR1 MNHEY, CDR2 SMNVEV (reference sequence). In nucleotides, the CDR3 is TGTGCCAGCAGTTTTGGCAGGGTGGCCTACGAGCAGTACTTC. Translating it yields CASSFGRVAYEQYF.

V usage is TRBV5-1 and J usage is TRBJ2-7; D is tentatively TRBD1 or TRBD2 (5 bases each). The CDR3 loop spans 18 amino acids. V was clipped by 0 bases and J by 3 bases, with 22 bases between them. The germline CDR1 and CDR2 sequences are SGHRS and YFSETQ. For the CDR3, the DNA is TGCGCCAGCAGCTTGGCCAGGGTGGGAGCCCAAGATTTCTACGAGCAGTACTTC. It yields the protein CASSLARVGAQDFYEQYF.